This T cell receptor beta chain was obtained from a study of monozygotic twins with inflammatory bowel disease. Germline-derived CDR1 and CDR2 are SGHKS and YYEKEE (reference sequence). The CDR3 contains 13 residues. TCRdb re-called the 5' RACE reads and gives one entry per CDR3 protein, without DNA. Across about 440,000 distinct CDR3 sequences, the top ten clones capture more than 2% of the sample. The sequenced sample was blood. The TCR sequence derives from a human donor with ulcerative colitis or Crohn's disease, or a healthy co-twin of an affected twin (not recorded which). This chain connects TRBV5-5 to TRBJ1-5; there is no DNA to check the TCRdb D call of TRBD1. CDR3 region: CASSLREFQPQHF.